Here is one T cell receptor beta chain with its context. Its antigen is as yet unknown. This CDR3 has 12 amino acids. CDR1 and CDR2 from the germline V gene are SEHNR and FQNEAQ (reference sequence). Trimming took off 11 bases at V and 8 bases at J, with 18 bases between the two ends. The data originate from a study of response to subunit inactivated influenza vaccine. Study results and limitations: Few additional T cells are recruited per seasonal influenza vaccination, authors suggested.

TCRdb recomputed calls from the RT-PCR reads with MiXCR, one row per CDR3 protein. The profile shows 250,000 to 350,000 distinct CDR3 sequences, 22% of them singletons. The material sequenced was PBMCs from blood, taken less than 22 months after vaccination. The source is a man aged 50-75 years who received an inactivated influenza vaccine. V is TRBV7-9 and J is TRBJ1-1; perhaps TRBD1 as D (6 bases). The CDR3 coding sequence is TGTGCCTATGGGGGGCAGCTATACGAAGCTTTCTTT. This translates into CAYGGQLYEAFF.